Listed here are 13 T cell receptor beta chains from one sample, sequenced in a study of CD8 T cells in Susac syndrome. Reverse transcription used roughly 0.45 to 1 ug RNA and random hexamers. MiXCR, run by TCRdb on the immunoSEQ multiplex PCR reads, gives a single entry per CDR3 protein. This sample has 85,000 to 120,000 distinct CDR3 sequences, with 94% found just once. Material: CD8+ T cells from PBMCs. The source of these receptors is a human donor with Susac syndrome.

The chain links TRBV12-3 or TRBV12-4 to TRBJ1-1; tentatively, D is TRBD1 (5 bases). The CDR3 is 15 amino acids. The V gene lost 3 bases and the J gene lost 4 bases, with 15 bases spanning the gap. The CDR3 spells CASSFSGTVLTEAFF. CDR3 coding DNA: TGTGCCAGCAGTTTTAGCGGGACGGTACTCACTGAAGCTTTCTTT.

The chain combines TRBV20-1 with TRBJ1-3; no clear D gene. The germline CDR1 and CDR2 sequences are DFQATT and SNEGSKA (reference sequence). V lost 0 bases and J 5 bases, leaving 11 bases between the germline ends. The CDR3 has 14 amino acids. CDR3 region: CSARDRGPRNTIYF. DNA of the CDR3: TGCAGTGCTAGAGATCGAGGGCCGAGAAACACCATATATTTT.

The chain is built from TRBV12-5 and TRBJ2-7; 9 bases map to TRBD1. Germline V gene lookup returns CDR1 LGHNT and CDR2 FRNRAP. J was trimmed by 3 bases and V by 1 base; bases with no gene match: 4. The CDR3 has 15 amino acids. The CDR3: CASGLGTGVFYEQYF. The CDR3 DNA sequence: TGTGCTAGTGGTTTGGGGACAGGGGTGTTCTACGAGCAGTACTTC.

In this sample, this clonotype turned up once. The chain has TRBV12-5 and TRBJ1-2, with 8 bases lining up with TRBD1. This CDR3 is 11 amino acids long. CDR1 and CDR2 (germline): LGHNT, FRNRAP. V lost 5 bases to trimming and J lost 14 bases; unmatched junction nucleotides: 7. The CDR3 protein is CASGLQGERTF. Written as DNA, the CDR3 is TGTGCTAGTGGTCTACAGGGGGAAAGGACCTTC.

The chain uses TRBV7-8 and TRBJ2-7; the D is unclear. This CDR3 spans 13 amino acids. The germline CDR1 and CDR2 sequences are SGHVS and FQNEAQ. Deletions cut 7 bases from V and 0 bases from J, with 10 bases between. The CDR3 reads CASTRPYSYEQYF. Here the CDR3 DNA reads TGTGCCAGCACCAGACCTTACTCCTACGAGCAGTACTTC.

The chain combines TRBV29-1 with TRBJ1-2; 8 bases align to TRBD1. The length of the CDR3 is 13 residues. Germline trimming cut 6 bases from V and 6 bases from J; bases unmatched to any gene: 9. Germline V gives CDR1 SQVTM, CDR2 ANQGSEA. CDR3 sequence reads: CSVPGQGGDGYTF. CDR3 DNA sequence: TGCAGCGTCCCAGGACAGGGCGGTGATGGCTACACCTTC. The complete variable domain, with remaining parts taken from reference TRBV29-1 and TRBJ1-2, reads SAVISQKPSRDICQRGTSLTIQCQVDSQVTMMFWYRQQPGQSLTLIATANQGSEATYESGFVIDKFPISRPNLTFSTLTVSNMSPEDSSIYLCSVPGQGGDGYTFGSGTRLTVV.

The chain has TRBV29-1 and TRBJ1-1, with a possible D match to TRBD1 (5 bases). V dropped 8 bases and J dropped 6 bases, with 16 bases sitting between them. This CDR3 has 12 residues. Per the germline V gene, CDR1 is SQVTM and CDR2 is ANQGSEA. The chain's CDR3 is CSIRDPQPEAFF. The CDR3 DNA reads as TGCAGCATCCGGGACCCTCAGCCTGAAGCTTTCTTT.

The chain joins TRBV27 to TRBJ2-1, with D perhaps matching TRBD2 (5 bases). The CDR3 loop spans 12 amino acids. In germline, CDR1 is MNHEY, CDR2 SMNVEV (reference sequence). The germline V and J ends were trimmed by 6 bases and 8 bases, with 11 bases remaining between them. The chain's CDR3 is CASSSSIDEQFF. For the CDR3, the DNA is TGTGCCAGCAGCTCTAGCATCGATGAGCAGTTCTTC.

The V call is TRBV9, the J call TRBJ1-2; D is perhaps TRBD1 (6 bases). The CDR3 runs to 11 residues. V lost 6 bases, J lost 8 bases, and 11 bases lay in between. The germline gives CDR1 SGDLS, CDR2 YYNGEE. The CDR3 reads CASTQGQGYTF. CDR3 bases: TGTGCCAGCACACAGGGTCAAGGCTACACCTTC.

This rearrangement joins TRBV3-1 to TRBJ2-1, with TRBD1 matching 7 bases. Trimming removed 0 bases from V and 4 bases from J; junction bases left unmatched: 3. Germline V gives CDR1 LGHDT, CDR2 YNNKEL (reference sequence). The CDR3 has 15 amino acids. The CDR3 DNA reads as TGTGCCAGCAGCCAAGACTACAGGGGATACAATGAGCAGTTCTTC. Its translation is CASSQDYRGYNEQFF.

This sequence joins TRBV3-1 and TRBJ2-7; TRBD1 matches at 9 bases. Looked up from germline, CDR1 is LGHDT and CDR2 is YNNKEL (reference sequence). J gave up 2 bases and V 4 bases, and 6 bases lay outside the gene matches. This CDR3 is 15 amino acids long. CDR3 residues: CASSRIGTGTYEQYF. In nucleotides, the CDR3 is TGTGCCAGCAGCCGAATCGGGACAGGGACCTACGAGCAGTACTTC.

The chain couples TRBV9 to TRBJ1-2; D uncertain. The V gene's germline CDR1 is SGDLS and CDR2 YYNGEE. This CDR3 spans 13 amino acids. Trimming pared 0 bases from V and 9 bases from J, leaving 12 bases between. The CDR3 DNA follows: TGTGCCAGCAGCGTAGTACCCCAAGAGAGCTACACCTTC. Protein: CASSVVPQESYTF.

This chain links TRBV20-1 with TRBJ2-7; a weak D match, TRBD2 (6 bases). This CDR3 has 12 residues. Looked up from germline, CDR1 is DFQATT and CDR2 is SNEGSKA (reference sequence). Trimming stripped 1 base from V and 7 bases from J, with 11 bases between. CDR3 protein: CSARGRGREQYF. The CDR3, as DNA: TGCAGTGCTAGAGGGAGGGGAAGGGAGCAGTACTTC.